Included here is one T cell receptor (beta chain) sequence, with context. Antigen unknown. Method: immunoSEQ multiplex PCR; TCRdb's copy keeps in-frame clones and lacks some. The table lists about 91,000 clones, approximately 94% of them singletons. The source of the sample is a study of siplizumab effects on memory and regulatory T cells. Study-wide findings and caveats: Naive T cell populations appeared to exhibit greater diversity than memory cells and appeared to be major alloresponse contributors.

Trimming shortened V by 3 bases and J by 6 bases, and 6 bases separated the two germline ends. Germline CDR1 reads ENHRY; CDR2 reads SYGVKD. CDR3 length: 11 amino acids. The chain uses TRBV10-3 and TRBJ2-7; D is ambiguous. Sequencing was performed on CD8+ T cells sorted from blood. This clonotype was obtained from a human donor in good health. This chain's CDR3 is CAISDPLEQYF. CDR3 DNA sequence: TGTGCCATCAGTGACCCCCTCGAGCAGTACTTC.